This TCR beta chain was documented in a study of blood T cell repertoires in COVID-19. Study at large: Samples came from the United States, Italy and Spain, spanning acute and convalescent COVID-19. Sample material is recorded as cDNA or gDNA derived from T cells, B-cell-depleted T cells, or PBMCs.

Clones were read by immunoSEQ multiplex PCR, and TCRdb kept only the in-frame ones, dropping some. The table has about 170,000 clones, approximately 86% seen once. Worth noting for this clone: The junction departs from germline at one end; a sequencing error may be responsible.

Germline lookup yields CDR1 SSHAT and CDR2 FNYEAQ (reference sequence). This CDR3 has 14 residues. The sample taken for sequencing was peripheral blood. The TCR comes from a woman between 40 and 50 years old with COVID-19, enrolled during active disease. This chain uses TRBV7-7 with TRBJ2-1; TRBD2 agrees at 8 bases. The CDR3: CASSPIGGGNEQFF. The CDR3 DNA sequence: TGTGCTAGCAGCCCAATCGGGGGGGGCAATGAGCAGTTCTTC.